The 3 T cell receptor beta chains below all came from one sample that was sequenced in a study of blood T cells in healthy people across ages. Together with a sample-barcoded 5' primer, a J-beta primer mix was included in a second PCR lasting roughly 6 to 12 cycles. TCRdb called the 5' RACE reads again in MiXCR, with one record for every CDR3 protein. Of over 600,000 distinct CDR3 sequences detected, approximately 60% appear once; the ten largest clones hold roughly 25%. The sequenced material came from blood. Receptors originate from a man aged 35 to 55 in good health.

This chain uses TRBV4-1 with TRBJ2-7; 11 bases are shared with TRBD2. The junction had 7 bases not matched to a gene; V was cut back by 0 bases and J by 6 bases. CDR3 size: 16 residues. Germline CDR1 reads MGHRA; CDR2 reads YSYEKL. The CDR3 sequence: CASSQDLLAGGVEQYF. The CDR3 nucleotides are TGCGCCAGCAGCCAAGATCTTCTAGCGGGAGGAGTCGAGCAGTACTTC.

V gene TRBV10-3 combines with J gene TRBJ1-2; 12 bases fit TRBD1. Per germline, CDR1 ENHRY and CDR2 SYGVKD. The CDR3 is 13 residues long. V was clipped by 10 bases and J by 6 bases; unmatched bases: 6. The CDR3 coding sequence is TGTGCCAGCGATAGGGACAGGGGGCATGGCTACACCTTC. Translating gives CASDRDRGHGYTF.

This clonotype was counted between two and nine times. The V and J genes are TRBV24-1 and TRBJ2-5, with 7 bases that match TRBD1. Germline-derived CDR1 and CDR2 are KGHDR and SFDVKD. The CDR3 extends over 16 amino acids. The J segment lost 5 bases and the V segment lost 4 bases, leaving 12 bases of the junction unmatched. CDR3 in DNA: TGTGCCACCAGTGACCCCGGACAGGAAGGGATGGAGACCCAGTACTTC. This translates into CATSDPGQEGMETQYF.